These 22 T cell receptor beta chains share one sample of origin, sequenced in a study of blood T cells in healthy people across ages. Sample-barcoded 5' priming and a J-beta primer mix drove a second PCR of about 6 to 12 cycles. One entry per CDR3 protein, called by TCRdb with MiXCR from the 5' RACE reads. The top ten hold roughly 18% of the sample, which has fewer than 1 million distinct CDR3 sequences, around 42% seen once. The material sequenced was blood. Every receptor here comes from a man aged 55 to 70 in good health.

This rearrangement joins TRBV20-1 to TRBJ2-3; 7 bases align to TRBD1. This CDR3 spans 16 amino acids. V shed 6 bases and J 0 bases; nucleotides not matched to a gene: 12. Germline V gene lookup returns CDR1 DFQATT and CDR2 SNEGSKA (reference sequence). This CDR3 is CSATIPGGASTDTQYF. The CDR3 DNA reads TGCAGTGCCACCATTCCAGGGGGAGCTAGCACAGATACGCAGTATTTT.

This clonotype was counted a single time. The chain has TRBV5-5 and TRBJ2-4, with TRBD1 matching over 8 bases. The J call could be wrong; TRBJ2-7 is a better fit for the DNA end. The CDR3 consists of 16 residues. Germline CDR1 is SGHKS and CDR2 is YYEKEE (reference sequence). Written as DNA, the CDR3 is TGTGCCAGCAGAAAAGGACAGGGAAGCCCCTCCTACGAGCAGTACTTC. It yields the protein CASRKGQGSPSYEQYF.

This clonotype has more than one count but fewer than ten. The chain couples TRBV20-1 to TRBJ1-2, with TRBD1 matching 8 bases. Germline V gene sequence: CDR1 DFQATT, CDR2 SNEGSKA (reference sequence). The length of the CDR3 is 15 residues. Germline trimming cut 2 bases from V and 2 bases from J; bases unmatched to any gene: 7. The CDR3 protein is CSARPQGARNYGYTF. As DNA, the CDR3 is TGCAGTGCTAGACCCCAGGGGGCAAGGAACTATGGCTACACCTTC.

With regard to this clonotype: This could be a read error, since a much larger clone is one nucleotide away. The V gene is TRBV12-3 or TRBV12-4, the J gene TRBJ2-7, with D tentatively TRBD1 (6 bases). The CDR3 sequence is 13 residues long. V was trimmed by 4 bases and J by 6 bases, leaving 13 bases between them. This CDR3 is CASSCSTGREQYF. The DNA of the CDR3 is TGTGCCAGCAGTTGTAGTACAGGGCGCGAGCAGTACTTC.

This clonotype is a singleton in its sample. V is TRBV6-5 and J is TRBJ2-6; a weak D match, TRBD2 (5 bases). V shed 0 bases and J shed 15 bases, with 18 bases lying between them. The CDR3 has 15 residues. The germline CDR1 and CDR2 sequences are MNHEY and SVGAGI. CDR3 sequence (DNA): TGTGCCAGCAGTTACTCCCGGATAGGGAGCCCCGACCTGACTTTC. Amino acid sequence: CASSYSRIGSPDLTF.

The chain links TRBV7-8 to TRBJ1-2, with D possibly matching TRBD1 (5 bases). Trimming cost V 3 bases and J 5 bases, with 16 bases left between them. Per germline, CDR1 SGHVS and CDR2 FQNEAQ. The CDR3 totals 15 residues. The DNA of the CDR3 is TGTGCCAGCAGCTTTGAAATTTTCGACAGTTATGGCTACACCTTC. Translated: CASSFEIFDSYGYTF.

This clonotype came up a few times. The rearrangement uses TRBV12-3 or TRBV12-4 and TRBJ2-5; D unresolved. Trimming removed 5 bases from V and 11 bases from J, with 12 bases in between. The CDR3 extends over 11 amino acids. The CDR3: CASSVGVGQYF. DNA for the CDR3: TGTGCCAGCAGTGTAGGAGTCGGGCAGTACTTC.

This clonotype has just a few counts. The V gene is TRBV12-3 or TRBV12-4, the J gene TRBJ2-5; either TRBD1 or TRBD2 may fit D (6 bases each). This CDR3 is built from 18 residues. The V gene lost 5 bases and the J gene lost 5 bases, with 27 bases spanning the gap. CDR3: CASSPRGGTPEPAETQYF. CDR3 coding DNA: TGTGCCAGCAGTCCTCGTGGGGGGACACCGGAGCCGGCGGAGACCCAGTACTTC.

The chain is built from TRBV20-1 and TRBJ2-1; the D gene could be TRBD1 or TRBD2 (5 bases each). The CDR3 runs 13 residues. V lost 0 bases and J lost 5, with 8 bases in between. Looked up from germline, CDR1 is DFQATT and CDR2 is SNEGSKA (reference sequence). Here the CDR3 reads CSAREMGDNEQFF. CDR3 DNA: TGCAGTGCTAGAGAAATGGGGGACAATGAGCAGTTCTTC.

This clonotype was counted a few times. The chain links TRBV18 to TRBJ2-5; the D is unclear. V lost 3 bases and J 11 bases, leaving 13 bases between the germline ends. CDR3 length equals 12 residues. CDR1 and CDR2 from the germline V gene are KGHSH and LQKENI. CDR3 nucleotides: TGTGCCAGCTCACCGGGTGGAAGTGAGCAGTACTTC. It codes for CASSPGGSEQYF.

The chain uses TRBV7-2 and TRBJ2-7; D is possibly TRBD2 (5 bases). Between the trimmed V and J ends, which lost 0 bases and 9 bases, there was a span of 15 bases. Germline values: CDR1 SGHTA, CDR2 FQGNSA. CDR3 length: 14 residues. This chain's CDR3 is CASSLAGVTDGQYF. CDR3 bases: TGTGCCAGCAGCTTAGCGGGAGTAACAGATGGGCAGTACTTC.

This clonotype has a single count. The chain combines TRBV7-2 with TRBJ1-1; TRBD1 might be the D (6 bases). The CDR3 has 12 amino acids. Trimming left V 1 base short and J 11 bases short, with 11 bases between. Germline CDR1 SGHTA, CDR2 FQGNSA. This chain's CDR3 is CASSLEVGAAFF. In DNA form, the CDR3 reads TGTGCCAGCAGCTTAGAGGTGGGGGCGGCTTTCTTT.

The table lists this clonotype with a few counts. The CDR3 sequence: CASSLVRDRGLDGYTF. CDR3 nucleotides: TGTGCCAGCAGCTTGGTCCGGGACAGGGGGCTTGATGGCTACACCTTC. The genes are TRBV5-6 and TRBJ1-2; 12 nucleotides line up with TRBD1. Germline assignment: CDR1 SGHDT and CDR2 YYEEEE. V shed 0 bases, J shed 6 bases, and the junction held 6 bases outside the gene matches. The CDR3 is 16 amino acids.

This sequence joins TRBV6-5 and TRBJ2-2, with D possibly being TRBD2 (5 bases). Germline-derived CDR1 and CDR2 are MNHEY and SVGAGI. V dropped 8 bases and J dropped 6 bases, with 13 bases sitting between them. This CDR3 contains 13 residues. CDR3 DNA: TGTGCCAGCGCAAGTCACGGGGCCGGGGAGCTGTTTTTT. Its translation: CASASHGAGELFF.

The J gene is TRBJ1-6, the V gene TRBV16; D possibly corresponds to TRBD1 (5 bases). Germline CDR1 reads KGHSY; CDR2 reads FQNENV. The CDR3 is made up of 13 amino acids. Between the trimmed V and J ends, which lost 4 bases and 9 bases, there was a span of 10 bases. CDR3 sequence: CASSPEGVSPLHF. CDR3 DNA: TGTGCCAGCAGCCCGGAAGGGGTTTCACCCCTCCACTTT.

This clonotype was recorded once. The chain recombines TRBV6-6 with TRBJ2-7; either TRBD1 or TRBD2 may supply D (5 bases each). Germline values: CDR1 MNHNY, CDR2 SVGAGI (reference sequence). With 7 bases removed from V and 1 base from J, the gap between germline ends came to 14 bases. This CDR3 contains 14 residues. DNA of the CDR3: TGTGCCAGCAAATGGGACGGCGGATCCTACGAGCAGTACTTC. Protein sequence: CASKWDGGSYEQYF.

The CDR3 sequence: CASSEQELNTEAFF. The CDR3 DNA reads as TGTGCCAGCAGCGAACAGGAGCTGAACACTGAAGCTTTCTTT. This rearrangement joins TRBV2 to TRBJ1-1; possibly TRBD1 for D (5 bases). The V gene lost 6 bases and the J gene lost 0 bases, with 11 bases spanning the gap. The CDR3 contains 14 residues. The germline V gene has CDR1 SNHLY and CDR2 FYNNEI.

This chain uses TRBV24-1 with TRBJ2-4; 14 bases match TRBD2. The CDR3 contains 23 residues. CDR1 and CDR2 from the germline V gene are KGHDR and SFDVKD. Trimming cost V 6 bases and J 0 bases; bases outside gene matches: 21. For the CDR3, the DNA is TGTGCCACCAGTAGTGGCCCCCTGACTAGCGGGGGGGCCGATGGGTTAGCCAAAAACATTCAGTACTTC. Translated, it gives CATSSGPLTSGGADGLAKNIQYF.

This chain joins TRBV27 and TRBJ1-6, with a possible D match to TRBD1 (6 bases). Germline V gene data show CDR1 as MNHEY and CDR2 as SMNVEV (reference sequence). CDR3 length: 14 residues. Trimming stripped 2 bases from V and 7 bases from J, with 9 bases between. The CDR3 DNA reads TGTGCCAGCAGTTTAAACAGGGTGAATTCACCCCTCCACTTT. It translates to CASSLNRVNSPLHF.

The V and J genes are TRBV4-3 and TRBJ1-2; 7 bases are a match to TRBD1. CDR1 LGHNA and CDR2 YSLEER come from the germline V gene. The CDR3 sequence is 15 residues long. J was trimmed by 2 bases and V by 4 bases; bases with no gene match: 7. CDR3 protein: CASSPATGVNYGYTF. The DNA of the CDR3 is TGCGCCAGCAGCCCTGCAACAGGGGTGAACTATGGCTACACCTTC.

V gene TRBV9 combines with J gene TRBJ2-1; 10 bases align to TRBD2. The CDR3 extends over 16 amino acids. Germline-derived CDR1 and CDR2 are SGDLS and YYNGEE. V gave up 0 bases and J gave up 8 bases; unmatched junction bases: 8. CDR3 in amino acids: CASSVGERGGRYEQFF. CDR3 sequence (DNA): TGTGCCAGCAGCGTAGGGGAGCGGGGGGGCCGCTATGAGCAGTTCTTC.

The V and J genes are TRBV5-5 and TRBJ2-3; D tentatively fits TRBD1 or TRBD2 (5 bases each). The CDR3 has 15 amino acids. Germline V gene lookup returns CDR1 SGHKS and CDR2 YYEKEE (reference sequence). V was clipped by 3 bases and J by 4 bases, with 15 bases between them. DNA for the CDR3: TGTGCCAGCAGCTCGGGGACCCTCGTTTCAGATACGCAGTATTTT. Amino acids: CASSSGTLVSDTQYF.